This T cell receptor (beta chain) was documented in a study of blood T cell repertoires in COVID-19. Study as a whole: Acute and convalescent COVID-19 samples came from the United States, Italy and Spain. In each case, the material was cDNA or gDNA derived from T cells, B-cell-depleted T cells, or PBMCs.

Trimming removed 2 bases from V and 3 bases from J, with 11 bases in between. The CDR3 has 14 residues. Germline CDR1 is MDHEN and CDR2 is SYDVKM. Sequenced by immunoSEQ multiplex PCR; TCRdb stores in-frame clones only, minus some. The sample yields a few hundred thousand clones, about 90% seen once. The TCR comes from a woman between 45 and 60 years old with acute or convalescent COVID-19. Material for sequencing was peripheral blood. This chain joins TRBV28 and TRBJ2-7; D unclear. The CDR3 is CASSLRQTVYEQYF. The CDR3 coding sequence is TGTGCCAGCAGTTTACGACAAACCGTCTACGAGCAGTACTTC.